One and the same sample provided the 12 T cell receptor beta chains below, sequenced in a study of CD8+CD57+ T cells in acquired aplastic anemia. Researchers used genomic DNA as the template to profile TCR beta VDJ and CDR3. TCRdb re-analysed the reads in MiXCR, keeping a single row per CDR3 protein. Found here are some 140,000 distinct CDR3 sequences, 40% to 65% of them singletons; the top ten hold approximately 12%. CD8+CD57+ cell expansion had been shown by flow cytometry in patients chosen for sequencing. The specimen was sorted CD4+, CD8+, or CD8+CD57+ T cells (not recorded which) from PBMCs. The receptors stem from a human donor with aplastic anemia.

This clonotype was counted ten times or more. The chain is built from TRBV7-8 and TRBJ2-3; D ambiguous. The germline V and J ends were trimmed by 4 bases and 0 bases, with 14 bases remaining between them. The CDR3 covers 16 residues. CDR1 SGHVS and CDR2 FQNEAQ come from the germline V gene. The CDR3 bases are TGTGCCAGCAGCTCCCTTACGAGTTCTAGCACAGATACGCAGTATTTT. Translating it yields CASSSLTSSSTDTQYF.

J is TRBJ2-3 and V is TRBV20-1; no clear D. V gave up 3 bases and J gave up 2 bases, with 12 bases separating them. Germline values: CDR1 DFQATT, CDR2 SNEGSKA (reference sequence). The CDR3 runs 14 residues. The CDR3 loop is CSASMSVFTDTQYF. The CDR3 region has the DNA TGCAGTGCTAGTATGTCAGTCTTCACAGATACGCAGTATTTT.

V gene TRBV29-1 combines with J gene TRBJ2-7, with 7 nucleotides matching TRBD1. CDR1 is SQVTM, CDR2 ANQGSEA, per germline. The CDR3 is 13 amino acids. The trim removed 4 bases at V and 6 bases at J, leaving 9 bases unmatched. The CDR3 DNA follows: TGCAGCGTTGTCAGGGGGTCCCGCGGCGAGCAGTACTTC. Amino acids: CSVVRGSRGEQYF.

The chain has TRBV2 and TRBJ2-1; 13 bases align to TRBD2. CDR1 is SNHLY and CDR2 is FYNNEI in the germline V gene. The CDR3 covers 15 residues. V dropped 6 bases and J dropped 4; count of bases not matched to a gene: 3. The CDR3 bases are TGTGCCAGCAGGCCACTAGCGGGGGGGTACAATGAGCAGTTCTTC. This codes for CASRPLAGGYNEQFF.

The gene calls are TRBV9 and TRBJ1-3; TRBD1 might be the D (5 bases). Germline loops: CDR1 SGDLS, CDR2 YYNGEE. This CDR3 contains 14 residues. V was clipped by 2 bases and J by 4 bases, with 10 bases between them. CDR3 in DNA: TGTGCCAGCAGCGTGTCGGGGGTCGGAAACACCATATATTTT. It is translated as CASSVSGVGNTIYF.

This chain links TRBV5-1 with TRBJ2-3; tentatively, D is TRBD2 (5 bases). The CDR3 loop spans 14 amino acids. Germline V gives CDR1 SGHRS, CDR2 YFSETQ. Trimming took 4 bases from V and 4 from J, leaving 13 bases between them. Here the CDR3 DNA reads TGCGCCAGCAGCCCGAATGCGGGTGCAGATACGCAGTATTTT. Protein: CASSPNAGADTQYF.

This clonotype was seen repeatedly, ten times or more. The chain recombines TRBV4-3 with TRBJ2-7; maybe TRBD1 (5 bases). The V gene's germline CDR1 is LGHNA and CDR2 YSLEER. With 0 bases removed from V and 2 bases from J, the gap between germline ends came to 11 bases. The CDR3 is made up of 15 amino acids. The DNA of the CDR3 is TGCGCCAGCAGCCAAGATCGAACAGGAACCTACGAGCAGTACTTC. As protein: CASSQDRTGTYEQYF.

This clonotype occurred many times. This chain links TRBV7-8 with TRBJ2-3; 12 positions match TRBD2. The CDR3 spans 16 residues. Germline V gives CDR1 SGHVS, CDR2 FQNEAQ. V lost 5 bases and J lost 1; bases outside the gene matches: 4. CDR3: CASSTLAGGRTDTQYF. In DNA, the CDR3 is TGTGCCAGCAGCACACTAGCGGGGGGACGCACAGATACGCAGTATTTT.

This sequence joins TRBV20-1 and TRBJ2-7; 9 nucleotides align to TRBD2. Germline V gives CDR1 DFQATT, CDR2 SNEGSKA (reference sequence). The ends lost 0 bases at V and 5 bases at J; junction bases unmatched: 8. The CDR3 loop spans 15 amino acids. The CDR3 loop reads CSAREGSGSGNEQYF. The CDR3 region has the DNA TGCAGTGCTAGAGAGGGTAGCGGGAGTGGCAACGAGCAGTACTTC.

This chain connects TRBV6-1 to TRBJ2-4; no definite D call. Per germline, CDR1 MNHNS and CDR2 SASEGT. The CDR3 runs 14 residues. V was trimmed by 5 bases and J by 7 bases, leaving 15 bases between them. The CDR3 here is CASSLSQSRNIQYF. The CDR3 coding sequence is TGTGCCAGCAGTCTAAGCCAATCTAGGAACATTCAGTACTTC.

This clonotype was seen repeatedly, ten times or more. The CDR3 sequence is CASSETAARSIQYF. The CDR3 bases are TGCGCCAGCAGTGAGACGGCAGCACGGAGCATTCAGTACTTC. The chain joins TRBV10-2 to TRBJ2-4; D gene ambiguous. The germline V gene has CDR1 WSHSY and CDR2 SAAADI. V was clipped by 2 bases and J by 9 bases, with 14 bases between them. CDR3 length equals 14 residues.

This clonotype showed up just a few times. This may arise from a read error, as a much more abundant clone is one base away. The V call is TRBV11-2, the J call TRBJ2-7, with no clear D. The CDR3 extends over 14 amino acids. Per germline, CDR1 SGHAT and CDR2 FQNNGV. V was clipped by 2 bases and J by 3 bases, with 11 bases between them. CDR3 loop: CASSLRASGYEQYF. DNA of the CDR3: TGTGCCAGCAGCTTAAGGGCATCAGGCTACGAGCAGTACTTC.